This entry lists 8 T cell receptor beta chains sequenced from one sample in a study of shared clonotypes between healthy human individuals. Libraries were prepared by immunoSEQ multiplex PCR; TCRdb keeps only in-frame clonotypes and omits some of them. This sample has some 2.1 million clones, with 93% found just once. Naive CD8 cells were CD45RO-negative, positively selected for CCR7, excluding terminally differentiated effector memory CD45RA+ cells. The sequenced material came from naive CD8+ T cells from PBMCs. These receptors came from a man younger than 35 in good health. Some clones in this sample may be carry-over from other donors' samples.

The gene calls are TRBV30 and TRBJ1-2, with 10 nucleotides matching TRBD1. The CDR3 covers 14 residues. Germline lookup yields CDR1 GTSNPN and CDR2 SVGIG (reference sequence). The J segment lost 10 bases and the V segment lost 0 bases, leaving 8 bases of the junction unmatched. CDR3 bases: TGTGCCTGGAGTGTAATAGAGACAGGGGGCGTCTACACCTTC. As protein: CAWSVIETGGVYTF.

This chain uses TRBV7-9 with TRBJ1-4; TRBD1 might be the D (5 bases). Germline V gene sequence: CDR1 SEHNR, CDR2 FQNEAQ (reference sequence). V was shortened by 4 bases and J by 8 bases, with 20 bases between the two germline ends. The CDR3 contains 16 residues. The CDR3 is CASSSSYAGSYEKLFF. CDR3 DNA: TGTGCCAGCAGCTCTTCTTACGCAGGGAGCTACGAAAAACTGTTTTTT. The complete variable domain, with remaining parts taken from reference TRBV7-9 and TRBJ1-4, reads DTGVSQNPRHKITKRGQNVTFRCDPISEHNRLYWYRQTLGQGPEFLTYFQNEAQLEKSRLLSDRFSAERPKGSFSTLEIQRTEQGDSAMYLCASSSSYAGSYEKLFFGSGTQLSVL.

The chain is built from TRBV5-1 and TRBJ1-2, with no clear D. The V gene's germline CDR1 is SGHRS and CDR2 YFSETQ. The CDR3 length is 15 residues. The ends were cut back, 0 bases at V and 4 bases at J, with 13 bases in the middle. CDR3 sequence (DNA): TGCGCCAGCAGCTTGGTTGGGGTCGACCCCTATGGCTACACCTTC. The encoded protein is CASSLVGVDPYGYTF.

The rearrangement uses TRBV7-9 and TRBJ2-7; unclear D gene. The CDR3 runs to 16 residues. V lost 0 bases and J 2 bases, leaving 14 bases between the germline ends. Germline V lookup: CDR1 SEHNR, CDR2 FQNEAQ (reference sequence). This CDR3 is CASSLAKGQSAYEQYF. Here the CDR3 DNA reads TGTGCCAGCAGCTTAGCGAAGGGCCAGTCCGCCTACGAGCAGTACTTC.

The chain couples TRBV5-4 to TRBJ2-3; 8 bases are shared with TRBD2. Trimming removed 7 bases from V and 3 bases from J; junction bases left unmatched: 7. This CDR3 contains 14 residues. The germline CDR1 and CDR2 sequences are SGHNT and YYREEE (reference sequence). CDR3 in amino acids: CASGGGSSTDTQYF. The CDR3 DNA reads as TGTGCCAGCGGCGGGGGGTCCAGTACAGATACGCAGTATTTT.

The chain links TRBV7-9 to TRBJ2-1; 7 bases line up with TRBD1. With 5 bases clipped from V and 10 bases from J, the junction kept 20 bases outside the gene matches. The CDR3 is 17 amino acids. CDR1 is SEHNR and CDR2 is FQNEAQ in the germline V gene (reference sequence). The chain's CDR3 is CASSHRPSSGLDREQFF. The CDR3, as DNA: TGTGCCAGCAGCCATCGACCCTCTAGTGGGTTGGACAGGGAGCAGTTCTTC.

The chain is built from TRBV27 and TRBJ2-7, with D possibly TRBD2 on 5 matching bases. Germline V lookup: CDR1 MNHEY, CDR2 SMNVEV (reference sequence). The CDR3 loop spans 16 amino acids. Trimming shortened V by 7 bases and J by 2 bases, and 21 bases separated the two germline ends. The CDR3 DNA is TGTGCCAGCACCCCAGCCCCCTCGGGGAATCCCTACGAGCAGTACTTC. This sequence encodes CASTPAPSGNPYEQYF.

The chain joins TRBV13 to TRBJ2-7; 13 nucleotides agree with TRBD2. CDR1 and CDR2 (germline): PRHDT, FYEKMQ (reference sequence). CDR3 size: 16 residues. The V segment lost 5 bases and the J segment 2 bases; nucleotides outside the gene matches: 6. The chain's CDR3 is CASSPPGLAGAYEQYF. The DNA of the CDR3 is TGTGCCAGCAGCCCGCCCGGACTAGCGGGAGCCTACGAGCAGTACTTC.